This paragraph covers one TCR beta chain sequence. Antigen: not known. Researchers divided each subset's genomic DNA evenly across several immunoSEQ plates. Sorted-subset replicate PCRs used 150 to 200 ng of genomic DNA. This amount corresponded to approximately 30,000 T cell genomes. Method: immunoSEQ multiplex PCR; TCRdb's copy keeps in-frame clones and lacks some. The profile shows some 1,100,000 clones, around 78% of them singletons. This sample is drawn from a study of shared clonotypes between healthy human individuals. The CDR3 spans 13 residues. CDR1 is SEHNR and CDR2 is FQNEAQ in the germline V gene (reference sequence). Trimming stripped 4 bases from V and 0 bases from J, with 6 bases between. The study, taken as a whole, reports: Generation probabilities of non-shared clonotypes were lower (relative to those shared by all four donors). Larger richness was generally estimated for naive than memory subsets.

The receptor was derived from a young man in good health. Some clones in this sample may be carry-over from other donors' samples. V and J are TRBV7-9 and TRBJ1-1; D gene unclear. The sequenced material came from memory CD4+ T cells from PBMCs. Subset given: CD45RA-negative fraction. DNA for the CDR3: TGTGCCAGCAGCTCATCCTTGAACACTGAAGCTTTCTTT. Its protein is CASSSSLNTEAFF.